The 17 T cell receptor beta chains below come from one sample, sequenced in a study of response to subunit inactivated influenza vaccine. MiXCR was run by TCRdb on the RT-PCR reads, yielding one entry per CDR3 protein. The data contain about 570,000 distinct CDR3 sequences, 12% of them seen just once; the ten biggest clones take up roughly 10%. This specimen consisted of PBMCs from blood, obtained on the day of vaccination. The origin of the receptors is a man between 45 and 60 years old who received an inactivated influenza vaccine.

The gene calls are TRBV7-2 and TRBJ2-4, with 8 bases identical to TRBD2. This CDR3 region has 16 residues. Trimming took 1 base from V and 6 from J; bases not matched to a gene: 8. Germline V gene sequence: CDR1 SGHTA, CDR2 FQGNSA. The CDR3 spells CASSLDSGSGGNIQYF. The CDR3 DNA is TGTGCCAGCAGCTTAGATTCCGGCAGCGGGGGAAACATTCAGTACTTC.

The V and J genes are TRBV4-2 and TRBJ2-5; the match to TRBD1 covers 7 bases. The CDR3 length is 15 residues. V was clipped by 0 bases and J by 7 bases; unmatched bases: 8. The germline CDR1 and CDR2 sequences are LGHNA and YNFKEQ. The CDR3 coding sequence is TGTGCCAGCAGCCAAGATGGGACAGTTGGAGGGACCCAGTACTTC. As protein: CASSQDGTVGGTQYF.

In this sample, this clonotype turned up many times. The gene calls are TRBV3-1 and TRBJ2-2; the D is unclear. The germline gives CDR1 LGHDT, CDR2 YNNKEL (reference sequence). There are 15 residues in the CDR3. Trimming stripped 4 bases from V and 7 bases from J, with 16 bases between. The CDR3 region is CASSRMVAVGGELFF. For the CDR3, the DNA is TGTGCCAGCAGCCGCATGGTAGCTGTGGGCGGGGAGCTGTTTTTT.

The chain joins TRBV27 to TRBJ1-6, with D possibly TRBD1 on 6 matching bases. Per the germline V gene, CDR1 is MNHEY and CDR2 is SMNVEV (reference sequence). V lost 3 bases to trimming and J lost 6 bases, with 12 bases between them. This CDR3 comprises 15 residues. Written as DNA, the CDR3 is TGTGCCAGCAGTTTTGCTGGGGGCGGTAATTCACCCCTCCACTTT. It encodes CASSFAGGGNSPLHF.

This chain links TRBV28 with TRBJ2-5, with D perhaps matching TRBD2 (6 bases). Per the germline V gene, CDR1 is MDHEN and CDR2 is SYDVKM. The CDR3 is 16 amino acids. Trimming removed 3 bases from V and 2 bases from J, with 16 bases in between. CDR3 protein: CASSFIAGRGQETQYF. The CDR3 DNA reads as TGTGCCAGCAGTTTTATTGCGGGGCGAGGACAAGAGACCCAGTACTTC.

This clonotype was detected a few times. V and J are TRBV7-9 and TRBJ2-5, with D perhaps TRBD1 or TRBD2 (5 bases each). This CDR3 comprises 14 residues. The V and J ends lost 1 base and 5 bases respectively, with 11 bases between them. The germline CDR1 and CDR2 sequences are SEHNR and FQNEAQ (reference sequence). The CDR3 DNA sequence: TGTGCCAGCAGCTTAGGAGGGACCGATGAGACCCAGTACTTC. As protein: CASSLGGTDETQYF. The variable domain in full, completed from reference TRBV7-9 and TRBJ2-5, reads DTGVSQNPRHKITKRGQNVTFRCDPISEHNRLYWYRQTLGQGPEFLTYFQNEAQLEKSRLLSDRFSAERPKGSFSTLEIQRTEQGDSAMYLCASSLGGTDETQYFGPGTRLLVL.

The chain is built from TRBV2 and TRBJ2-5; a possible D gene is TRBD2 (5 bases). This CDR3 is built from 13 residues. Trimming stripped 10 bases from V and 5 bases from J, with 17 bases between. Germline V gives CDR1 SNHLY, CDR2 FYNNEI. CDR3 nucleotides: TGTGCCAACAGACTCGGTCCGGGGGAGACCCAGTACTTC. Its translation: CANRLGPGETQYF. Variable domain in full (rest from reference TRBV2 and TRBJ2-5): EPEVTQTPSHQVTQMGQEVILRCVPISNHLYFYWYRQILGQKVEFLVSFYNNEISEKSEIFDDQFSVERPDGSNFTLKIRSTKLEDSAMYFCANRLGPGETQYFGPGTRLLVL.

The rearrangement links TRBV7-8 to TRBJ2-1; 10 bases line up with TRBD1. This CDR3 contains 16 residues. Germline-derived CDR1 and CDR2 are SGHVS and FQNEAQ. V shed 5 bases, J shed 4 bases, and the junction held 8 bases outside the gene matches. This CDR3 reads CASSIADRGGYNEQFF. DNA for the CDR3: TGTGCCAGCAGCATTGCGGACAGGGGGGGATACAATGAGCAGTTCTTC. The complete variable domain, with remaining parts taken from reference TRBV7-8 and TRBJ2-1, reads GAGVSQSPRYKVAKRGQDVALRCDPISGHVSLFWYQQALGQGPEFLTYFQNEAQLDKSGLPSDRFFAERPEGSVSTLKIQRTQQEDSAVYLCASSIADRGGYNEQFFGPGTRLTVL.

This clonotype was counted ten times or more. The rearrangement joins TRBV10-3 to TRBJ2-5; a weak D match, TRBD2 (5 bases). This CDR3 contains 14 residues. V shed 3 bases and J shed 2 bases, with 10 bases lying between them. Germline assignment: CDR1 ENHRY and CDR2 SYGVKD. The CDR3 loop reads CAISDRGNQETQYF. Here the CDR3 DNA reads TGTGCCATCAGTGATCGGGGAAATCAAGAGACCCAGTACTTC.

As regards this clonotype: It may be a read error: a sequence one base away is much more abundant. The chain has TRBV5-6 and TRBJ2-3; TRBD1 matches 7 bases. The CDR3 sequence is 13 residues long. J gave up 4 bases and V 3 bases, and 2 bases lay outside the gene matches. Germline CDR1 is SGHDT and CDR2 is YYEEEE. The CDR3 DNA reads TGTGCCAGCAGCTGGCAGGGGGCAGATACGCAGTATTTT. This sequence encodes CASSWQGADTQYF.

V gene TRBV28 combines with J gene TRBJ1-5, with a tentative D call TRBD1 (6 bases). Between the trimmed V and J ends, which lost 6 bases and 0 bases, there was a span of 12 bases. This CDR3 is built from 15 residues. Germline V gene lookup returns CDR1 MDHEN and CDR2 SYDVKM. CDR3 nucleotides: TGTGCCAGCAGACCGGACAGTAATAGCAATCAGCCCCAGCATTTT. Translating it yields CASRPDSNSNQPQHF.

The sample holds a few counts of this clonotype. The chain has TRBV20-1 and TRBJ2-5, with 12 bases matching TRBD1. Germline CDR1 DFQATT, CDR2 SNEGSKA (reference sequence). Trimming at V came to 7 bases and at J to 5 bases, leaving 14 bases not matched to a gene. This CDR3 has 16 amino acids. The CDR3 nucleotides read TGCAGTGTCCCCCCCCGGGACAGGGGGCGGCGCGAGACCCAGTACTTC. Residues: CSVPPRDRGRRETQYF.

The chain carries TRBV15 and TRBJ2-3; 11 nucleotides match TRBD2. The germline V gene encodes CDR1 LNHNV and CDR2 YYDKDF (reference sequence). V was clipped by 0 bases and J by 5 bases; unmatched bases: 4. The CDR3 runs to 16 residues. In DNA, the CDR3 is TGTGCCACCAGCAGAGAACTAGCGGGAGTAGGAGATACGCAGTATTTT. Translating gives CATSRELAGVGDTQYF.

In its sample, this clonotype was seen a few times. The V gene is TRBV6-5, the J gene TRBJ2-7; TRBD2 matches 9 bases. Trimming cost V 2 bases and J 4 bases; bases outside gene matches: 9. CDR1 MNHEY and CDR2 SVGAGI come from the germline V gene. The CDR3 runs to 16 residues. CDR3 residues: CASSYETSGSSYEQYF. As DNA, the CDR3 is TGTGCCAGCAGTTACGAAACTAGCGGGTCTTCGTACGAGCAGTACTTC.

At least ten counts were recorded for this clonotype. This chain connects TRBV7-2 to TRBJ2-2; D is possibly TRBD1 or TRBD2 (6 bases each). The ends were cut back, 1 base at V and 4 bases at J, with 13 bases in the middle. The CDR3 totals 16 residues. Germline V CDR1 and CDR2: SGHTA, FQGNSA. The CDR3 region is CASSLVSGATTGELFF. In nucleotides, the CDR3 is TGTGCCAGCAGCTTAGTTTCGGGGGCCACCACCGGGGAGCTGTTTTTT.

The sample holds many counts of this clonotype. The V call is TRBV12-3 or TRBV12-4, the J call TRBJ2-6; 7 positions match TRBD2. CDR3 size: 17 residues. Trimming at V came to 6 bases and at J to 0 bases, leaving 8 bases not matched to a gene. DNA of the CDR3: TGTGCCAGCAGGGCACCGGGGGGATTCTCTGGGGCCAACGTCCTGACTTTC. It specifies CASRAPGGFSGANVLTF.

The genes are TRBV11-2 and TRBJ2-3; D perhaps matches TRBD1 (5 bases). Germline V gene data show CDR1 as SGHAT and CDR2 as FQNNGV. This CDR3 comprises 12 residues. V was cut by 5 bases and J by 7 bases, with 10 bases left in between. The CDR3 DNA sequence: TGTGCCAGCAGCCTCAGGGTATATACGCAGTATTTT. Amino acid sequence: CASSLRVYTQYF.